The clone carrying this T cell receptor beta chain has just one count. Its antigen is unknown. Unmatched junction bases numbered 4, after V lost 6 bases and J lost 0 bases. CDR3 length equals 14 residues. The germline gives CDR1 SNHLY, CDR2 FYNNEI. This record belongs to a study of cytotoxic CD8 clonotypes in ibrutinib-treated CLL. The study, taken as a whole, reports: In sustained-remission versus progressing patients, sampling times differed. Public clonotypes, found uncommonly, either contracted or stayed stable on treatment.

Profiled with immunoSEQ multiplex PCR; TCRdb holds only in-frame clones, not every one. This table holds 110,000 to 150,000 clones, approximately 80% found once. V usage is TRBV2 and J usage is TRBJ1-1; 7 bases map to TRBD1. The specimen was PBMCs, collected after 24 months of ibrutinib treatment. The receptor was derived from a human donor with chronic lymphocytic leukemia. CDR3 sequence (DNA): TGTGCCAGCAGGGGACAGCTGATGAACACTGAAGCTTTCTTT. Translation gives CASRGQLMNTEAFF.